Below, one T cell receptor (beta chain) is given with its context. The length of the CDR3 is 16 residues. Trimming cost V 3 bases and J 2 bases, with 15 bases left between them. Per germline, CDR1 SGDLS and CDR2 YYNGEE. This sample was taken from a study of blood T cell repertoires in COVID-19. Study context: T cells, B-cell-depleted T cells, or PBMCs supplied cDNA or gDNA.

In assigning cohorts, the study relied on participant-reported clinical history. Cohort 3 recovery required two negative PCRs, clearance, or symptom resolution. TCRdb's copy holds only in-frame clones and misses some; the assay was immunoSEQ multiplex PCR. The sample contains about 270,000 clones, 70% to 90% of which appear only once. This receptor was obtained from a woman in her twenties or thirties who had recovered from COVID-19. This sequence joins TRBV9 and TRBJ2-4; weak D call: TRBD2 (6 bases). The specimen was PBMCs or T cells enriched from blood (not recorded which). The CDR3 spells CASSAQGGGTKNIQYF. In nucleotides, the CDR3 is TGTGCCAGCAGCGCCCAGGGTGGGGGGACCAAAAACATTCAGTACTTC. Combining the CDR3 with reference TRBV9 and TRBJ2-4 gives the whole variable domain DSGVTQTPKHLITATGQRVTLRCSPRSGDLSVYWYQQSLDQGLQFLIQYYNGEERAKGNILERFSAQQFPDLHSELNLSSLELGDSALYFCASSAQGGGTKNIQYFGAGTRLSVL.